Each of the 25 T cell receptor beta chains below was sequenced from the same sample in a study of regulatory T cells in long-lasting Graves disease. Time point meaning: newly diagnosed GD, antithyroid drugs for less than 3 months. PBMCs provided the RNA from which the TCR library was made. CDR3 regions were amplified by Arm-PCR using iRepertoire HTBI primers to build TCR beta libraries. TCRdb processed the multiplex PCR reads anew with MiXCR; each CDR3 protein has one entry. The sample lists about 470,000 distinct CDR3 sequences; under 15% were seen once. The same specimen was also included in a second study, on T cells in Graves' hyperthyroidism and ophthalmopathy.

The starting material was peripheral blood mononuclear cells (PBMCs), obtained at new diagnosis, from a patient treated with antithyroid drugs. These receptors all come from a woman in her thirties with Graves disease.

This chain connects TRBV19 to TRBJ1-5; 8 nucleotides line up with TRBD1. The J segment lost 6 bases and the V segment lost 3 bases, leaving 10 bases of the junction unmatched. Germline loops: CDR1 LNHDA, CDR2 SQIVND (reference sequence). The CDR3 runs to 16 residues. The CDR3 reads CASSIRTQQGGQPQHF. The DNA for the CDR3 is TGTGCCAGTAGTATCCGGACTCAACAGGGGGGTCAGCCCCAGCATTTT.

At least ten counts were recorded for this clonotype. The rearrangement joins TRBV20-1 to TRBJ2-1; 9 bases match TRBD2. Per germline, CDR1 DFQATT and CDR2 SNEGSKA (reference sequence). V gave up 7 bases and J gave up 8 bases; unmatched junction bases: 9. The CDR3 totals 13 residues. The CDR3 loop is CSVGREGPDEQFF. As DNA, the CDR3 is TGCAGTGTTGGGCGGGAGGGCCCAGATGAGCAGTTCTTC.

This clonotype came up many times. The chain combines TRBV28 with TRBJ2-5, with a possible D match to TRBD2 (6 bases). The CDR3 spans 14 residues. Germline V gene lookup returns CDR1 MDHEN and CDR2 SYDVKM. V was shortened by 5 bases and J by 5 bases, with 15 bases between the two germline ends. DNA of the CDR3: TGTGCCAGCAGTCGGCTAGGAGGGACGGAGACCCAGTACTTC. Protein product: CASSRLGGTETQYF.

This clonotype came up a few times. The J gene is TRBJ1-4, the V gene TRBV6-2 or TRBV6-3; no firm D call. The length of the CDR3 is 14 residues. V was shortened by 6 bases and J by 8 bases, with 16 bases between the two germline ends. Per germline, CDR1 MNHEY and CDR2 SVGEGT. The CDR3: CASSLPLDREKLFF. The CDR3 coding sequence is TGTGCCAGCAGCCTCCCCCTTGATCGGGAAAAACTGTTTTTT.

This clonotype was recorded at least ten times. This chain links TRBV12-3 or TRBV12-4 with TRBJ2-1; TRBD2 aligns across 9 bases. The CDR3 contains 13 residues. The V and J ends lost 7 bases and 8 bases, in that order; junction bases with no gene match: 6. CDR3 in amino acids: CASIPSGTDEQFF. The CDR3, as DNA: TGTGCCAGCATCCCTAGCGGGACGGATGAGCAGTTCTTC.

This clonotype was recorded at least ten times. The rearrangement uses TRBV7-9 and TRBJ1-2, with 11 nucleotides matching TRBD1. CDR3 size: 15 residues. Germline V CDR1 and CDR2: SEHNR, FQNEAQ (reference sequence). With V trimmed by 8 bases and J by 3 bases, 8 bases remained unmatched. The CDR3: CASDRPGQGDYGYTF. For the CDR3, the DNA is TGTGCCAGCGATCGACCGGGACAGGGGGACTATGGCTACACCTTC.

This clonotype was counted many times. This sequence joins TRBV4-1 and TRBJ2-7; 7 nucleotides match TRBD2. The ends lost 0 bases at V and 7 bases at J; junction bases unmatched: 9. This CDR3 comprises 15 residues. The V gene's germline CDR1 is MGHRA and CDR2 YSYEKL. CDR3 coding DNA: TGCGCCAGCAGCCAAGAGGTAGCGGGCCCTGAAGAGCAGTACTTC. This codes for CASSQEVAGPEEQYF.

The chain employs TRBV5-4 and TRBJ2-1; TRBD2 matches 9 bases. This CDR3 is built from 14 residues. V lost 9 bases, J lost 4 bases, and 8 bases stayed unmatched. CDR1 is SGHNT, CDR2 YYREEE, per germline (reference sequence). CDR3 sequence: CATGRLAGYNEQFF. The CDR3 bases are TGTGCCACCGGAAGGCTAGCGGGATACAATGAGCAGTTCTTC.

This clonotype was seen a few times. This chain joins TRBV15 and TRBJ2-5; 15 nucleotides match TRBD2. Per germline, CDR1 LNHNV and CDR2 YYDKDF (reference sequence). There are 16 residues in the CDR3. J was trimmed by 6 bases and V by 3 bases; bases with no gene match: 5. The CDR3 nucleotides are TGTGCCACCAGCAGCGGACTAGCGGGAGGGCCACAGACCCAGTACTTC. Translation: CATSSGLAGGPQTQYF.

In its sample, this clonotype was seen many times. This chain uses TRBV2 with TRBJ2-1, with D unclear. The CDR3 totals 14 residues. Germline V CDR1 and CDR2: SNHLY, FYNNEI. V lost 7 bases and J lost 6, with 16 bases in between. CDR3 region: CASTWAKDFNEQFF. The CDR3 coding sequence is TGTGCCAGCACGTGGGCCAAAGATTTCAATGAGCAGTTCTTC.

The genes are TRBV5-1 and TRBJ2-7, with D perhaps matching TRBD1 (6 bases). Trimming pared 0 bases from V and 3 bases from J, leaving 10 bases between. The CDR3 runs to 14 residues. CDR1 and CDR2 from the germline V gene are SGHRS and YFSETQ. Written as DNA, the CDR3 is TGCGCCAGCAGCTTGGTGGGCAGGGGCTACGAGCAGTACTTC. Protein: CASSLVGRGYEQYF.

Comments on this clonotype: Being one base from a much bigger clone, this may be a read error. This chain connects TRBV5-4 to TRBJ2-1; TRBD2 aligns across 14 bases. The length of the CDR3 is 16 residues. Trimming took 3 bases from V and 3 from J; bases not matched to a gene: 2. The V gene's germline CDR1 is SGHNT and CDR2 YYREEE (reference sequence). The chain's CDR3 is CASSSGTSGSYNEQFF. The CDR3 coding sequence is TGTGCCAGCAGCTCCGGGACTAGCGGGAGCTACAATGAGCAGTTCTTC.

This clonotype came up many times. The chain uses TRBV27 and TRBJ2-7; possible D gene TRBD1, 5 bases. There are 14 residues in the CDR3. V was trimmed by 6 bases and J by 2 bases, leaving 14 bases between them. Germline-derived CDR1 and CDR2 are MNHEY and SMNVEV (reference sequence). The DNA for the CDR3 is TGTGCCAGCAGACTTCAGCAGGGTCCCTACGAGCAGTACTTC. This sequence encodes CASRLQQGPYEQYF.

As concerns this clonotype: A much larger clone lies a single base off, so this may be a read error. The CDR3 does not close with the conserved phenylalanine or tryptophan, likely indicating a read error. V usage is TRBV18 and J usage is TRBJ1-5, with TRBD1 as a possible D gene (5 bases). Germline CDR1 and CDR2: KGHSH and LQKENI. This CDR3 is built from 16 residues. The V gene lost 4 bases and the J gene lost 0 bases, with 13 bases spanning the gap. The CDR3 reads CASSLGASYSNQPQHL. DNA for the CDR3: TGTGCCAGCTCACTAGGGGCCTCATATAGCAATCAGCCCCAGCATTTA.

This clonotype was observed many times. V usage is TRBV6-2 or TRBV6-3 and J usage is TRBJ1-1, with TRBD1 matching 7 bases. CDR3 length equals 16 residues. The germline CDR1 and CDR2 sequences are MNHEY and SVGEGT. J was trimmed by 5 bases and V by 5 bases; bases with no gene match: 14. The CDR3 spells CASSDPRQGWGTEAFF. The CDR3 DNA reads TGTGCCAGCAGTGACCCTAGACAGGGCTGGGGGACTGAAGCTTTCTTT.

This clonotype was counted ten times or more. V usage is TRBV3-1 and J usage is TRBJ1-1; TRBD1 might be the D (5 bases). Germline CDR1 LGHDT, CDR2 YNNKEL (reference sequence). Trimming removed 3 bases at V and 1 base at J, with 9 bases between. There are 14 residues in the CDR3. As DNA, the CDR3 is TGTGCCAGCAGCCAGGGACGGGAGAACACTGAAGCTTTCTTT. Translation gives CASSQGRENTEAFF.

Many counts were recorded for this clonotype. The gene calls are TRBV28 and TRBJ2-5; TRBD1 matches at 9 bases. The V and J ends lost 4 bases and 3 bases, in that order; junction bases with no gene match: 6. The length of the CDR3 is 15 residues. CDR1 is MDHEN, CDR2 SYDVKM, per germline. CDR3: CASSSPGQGKETQYF. The CDR3, as DNA: TGTGCCAGCAGTTCACCGGGACAGGGAAAAGAGACCCAGTACTTC.

The J gene is TRBJ2-7, the V gene TRBV20-1; TRBD2 matches 9 bases. The junction had 6 bases not matched to a gene; V was cut back by 6 bases and J by 3 bases. CDR1 DFQATT and CDR2 SNEGSKA come from the germline V gene (reference sequence). There are 13 residues in the CDR3. DNA of the CDR3: TGCAGTGCCCGACGGCGGGAGGGCTACGAGCAGTACTTC. Its translation: CSARRREGYEQYF.

This clonotype has a handful of counts. The V gene is TRBV13, the J gene TRBJ2-5; 13 bases match TRBD2. The CDR3 contains 16 residues. Germline CDR1 reads PRHDT; CDR2 reads FYEKMQ (reference sequence). Trimming cost V 5 bases and J 0 bases; bases outside gene matches: 3. In DNA, the CDR3 is TGTGCCAGCAGCCGGGGACTAGCGGGAAACCAAGAGACCCAGTACTTC. Protein product: CASSRGLAGNQETQYF.

This clonotype occurred many times. The CDR3 reads CATYQGAANTEAFF. The DNA of the CDR3 is TGTGCCACCTACCAGGGTGCGGCGAACACTGAAGCTTTCTTT. The chain joins TRBV2 to TRBJ1-1; D possibly corresponds to TRBD1 (5 bases). The CDR3 has 14 residues. Germline loops: CDR1 SNHLY, CDR2 FYNNEI. V was trimmed by 10 bases and J by 1 base, leaving 16 bases between them.

V is TRBV24-1 and J is TRBJ2-3; possible D gene TRBD1, 5 bases. The CDR3 runs 16 residues. Trimming shortened V by 5 bases and J by 5 bases, and 19 bases separated the two germline ends. CDR1 is KGHDR, CDR2 SFDVKD, per germline. The CDR3 sequence is CATSGHGGAWGDTQYF. CDR3 in DNA: TGTGCCACCAGTGGCCATGGTGGGGCCTGGGGAGATACGCAGTATTTT.

This clonotype was found many times. J is TRBJ2-2 and V is TRBV5-1; D may be TRBD2 (5 bases). Germline CDR1 SGHRS, CDR2 YFSETQ. The V end was cut by 4 bases, the J end by 3 bases, with 13 bases between. The CDR3 covers 15 residues. The CDR3 region is CASSQKLGDTGELFF. As DNA, the CDR3 is TGCGCCAGCAGCCAGAAACTAGGTGACACCGGGGAGCTGTTTTTT.

The chain combines TRBV10-2 with TRBJ1-5; D is uncertain. Germline V gene lookup returns CDR1 WSHSY and CDR2 SAAADI. The V end was cut by 1 base, the J end by 5 bases, with 9 bases between. CDR3 length: 14 residues. The CDR3 sequence is CASSEWETYQPQHF. CDR3 coding DNA: TGCGCCAGCAGTGAGTGGGAGACATATCAGCCCCAGCATTTT.

This clonotype was detected many times. The chain recombines TRBV20-1 with TRBJ2-3, with D unclear. CDR3 length: 11 residues. Germline CDR1 and CDR2: DFQATT and SNEGSKA (reference sequence). V lost 6 bases and J lost 0, with 4 bases in between. CDR3 DNA: TGCAGTGCCGCAAGCACAGATACGCAGTATTTT. It translates to CSAASTDTQYF.

In its sample, this clonotype was seen many times. The V gene is TRBV5-6, the J gene TRBJ2-3, with unresolved D. The CDR3 is 17 residues long. CDR1 is SGHDT and CDR2 is YYEEEE in the germline V gene. V was pared by 7 bases and J by 5 bases, with 26 bases between. CDR3 loop: CASYEAKVIQMGDTQYF. CDR3 DNA sequence: TGTGCCAGCTATGAAGCTAAGGTAATCCAGATGGGAGATACGCAGTATTTT.